Each of the 12 T cell receptor beta chains below was sequenced from the same sample in a study of post-analysis software for immune sequencing data. Study findings and constraints: In patients, five or six TRBV segments were more frequent than in controls, with TRBV5-6, TRBV5-1 and TRBV20-1 among them.

TCR beta cDNA libraries included unique molecular identifiers. TCRdb re-called the PCR reads with MiXCR, one entry per CDR3 protein. The profile covers some 800,000 distinct CDR3 sequences, with about half appearing a single time and 4.9% taken by the ten largest. These receptors' antigens are unknown. The source material was blood. The receptors come from a girl under 18 with multiple sclerosis.

V and J are TRBV7-2 and TRBJ2-1; D gene uncertain. V was cut by 4 bases and J by 5 bases, with 9 bases left in between. Looked up from germline, CDR1 is SGHTA and CDR2 is FQGNSA. The CDR3 contains 13 residues. The CDR3 here is CASSSSHDNEQFF. The CDR3 DNA sequence: TGTGCCAGCAGCTCCTCCCACGACAATGAGCAGTTCTTC.

At least ten counts were recorded for this clonotype. This sequence joins TRBV4-2 and TRBJ2-1; no definite D call. The CDR3 spans 16 residues. Germline V lookup: CDR1 LGHNA, CDR2 YNFKEQ. Trimming left V 0 bases short and J 0 bases short, with 9 bases between. CDR3 in amino acids: CASSQDYGSSYNEQFF. The CDR3 DNA reads as TGTGCCAGCAGCCAAGATTACGGCAGCTCCTACAATGAGCAGTTCTTC.

The chain joins TRBV30 to TRBJ2-3; D is unclear. Germline CDR1 GTSNPN, CDR2 SVGIG (reference sequence). V was trimmed by 3 bases and J by 11 bases, leaving 15 bases between them. The CDR3 length is 12 residues. Here the CDR3 reads CAWRSSDVLQYF. The DNA of the CDR3 is TGTGCCTGGAGGTCGTCCGACGTCTTGCAGTATTTT.

The chain has TRBV14 and TRBJ1-2, with D perhaps matching TRBD1 (6 bases). Germline-derived CDR1 and CDR2 are SGHDN and FVKESK. The length of the CDR3 is 15 residues. V lost 0 bases and J 3 bases, leaving 11 bases between the germline ends. CDR3 DNA sequence: TGTGCCAGCAGCCAAGAACTGGGGGCAGACTATGGCTACACCTTC. This sequence encodes CASSQELGADYGYTF.

This clonotype was detected a few times. This chain's CDR3 is CSARGPQNYNEQFF. CDR3 DNA sequence: TGCAGTGCTAGAGGTCCCCAAAATTACAATGAGCAGTTCTTC. This sequence joins TRBV20-1 and TRBJ2-1; D gene unclear. Deletions cut 1 base from V and 4 bases from J, with 11 bases between. This CDR3 has 14 residues. Germline V gene lookup returns CDR1 DFQATT and CDR2 SNEGSKA (reference sequence).

CDR3 region: CASSSGWPVGGELFF. CDR3 DNA sequence: TGTGCCAGCAGCTCGGGTTGGCCAGTCGGCGGGGAGCTGTTTTTT. The chain has TRBV7-9 and TRBJ2-2; D call uncertain. CDR1 and CDR2 (germline): SEHNR, FQNEAQ (reference sequence). This CDR3 region has 15 residues. V lost 4 bases, J lost 7 bases, and 16 bases lay in between. The entire variable domain, with the rest obtained from reference TRBV7-9 and TRBJ2-2, is as follows: DTGVSQNPRHKITKRGQNVTFRCDPISEHNRLYWYRQTLGQGPEFLTYFQNEAQLEKSRLLSDRFSAERPKGSFSTLEIQRTEQGDSAMYLCASSSGWPVGGELFFGEGSRLTVL.

The V gene is TRBV29-1, the J gene TRBJ2-7, with 13 bases fitting TRBD2. CDR3 length: 15 amino acids. Trimming cost V 1 base and J 7 bases; bases outside gene matches: 7. Looked up from germline, CDR1 is SQVTM and CDR2 is ANQGSEA. DNA for the CDR3: TGCAGCGTTGAAGGGACTAGCGGGAGTCCATATGAGCAGTACTTC. It specifies CSVEGTSGSPYEQYF.

This clonotype showed up just a few times. The chain uses TRBV6-5 and TRBJ2-7; TRBD1 is a possible D gene (6 bases). V was pared by 0 bases and J by 1 base, with 10 bases between. Germline loops: CDR1 MNHEY, CDR2 SVGAGI. The CDR3 is 15 residues long. The CDR3 DNA sequence: TGTGCCAGCAGTTACTCGGGGGCCGGATCCTACGAGCAGTACTTC. Amino acid sequence: CASSYSGAGSYEQYF.

The chain is built from TRBV5-1 and TRBJ2-7, with 9 bases identical to TRBD1. The germline V gene has CDR1 SGHRS and CDR2 YFSETQ. The CDR3 sequence is 16 residues long. The ends lost 2 bases at V and 7 bases at J; junction bases unmatched: 13. This CDR3 reads CASSLFPTGGRREQYF. DNA for the CDR3: TGCGCCAGCAGCTTATTCCCGACAGGGGGGAGAAGGGAGCAGTACTTC. The complete variable domain, with remaining parts taken from reference TRBV5-1 and TRBJ2-7, reads KAGVTQTPRYLIKTRGQQVTLSCSPISGHRSVSWYQQTPGQGLQFLFEYFSETQRNKGNFPGRFSGRQFSNSRSEMNVSTLELGDSALYLCASSLFPTGGRREQYFGPGTRLTVT.

This clonotype was found a few times. V and J are TRBV7-2 and TRBJ2-1, with D perhaps TRBD2 (5 bases). The CDR3 is 15 amino acids. Trimming removed 6 bases from V and 0 bases from J, with 12 bases in between. In germline, CDR1 is SGHTA, CDR2 FQGNSA. The CDR3 nucleotides are TGTGCCAGCAGATCGTCAAGCGGCTCCTACAATGAGCAGTTCTTC. This codes for CASRSSSGSYNEQFF. Full variable domain (outside the CDR3, taken from reference TRBV7-2 and TRBJ2-1): GAGVSQSPSNKVTEKGKDVELRCDPISGHTALYWYRQSLGQGLEFLIYFQGNSAPDKSGLPSDRFSAERTGGSVSTLTIQRTQQEDSAVYLCASRSSSGSYNEQFFGPGTRLTVL.

This chain connects TRBV7-9 to TRBJ1-4; D not resolved. The CDR3 spans 17 residues. Germline assignment: CDR1 SEHNR and CDR2 FQNEAQ (reference sequence). V gave up 4 bases and J gave up 4 bases, with 19 bases separating them. CDR3 sequence: CASSWAGSEAHNEKLFF. The CDR3 coding sequence is TGTGCCAGCAGCTGGGCGGGTAGTGAGGCCCATAATGAAAAACTGTTTTTT. The full variable domain, completed using reference TRBV7-9 and TRBJ1-4, is DTGVSQNPRHKITKRGQNVTFRCDPISEHNRLYWYRQTLGQGPEFLTYFQNEAQLEKSRLLSDRFSAERPKGSFSTLEIQRTEQGDSAMYLCASSWAGSEAHNEKLFFGSGTQLSVL.

The V and J genes are TRBV30 and TRBJ1-5; tentatively, D is TRBD1 (5 bases). CDR1 is GTSNPN, CDR2 SVGIG, per germline (reference sequence). The CDR3 sequence is 14 residues long. V dropped 0 bases and J dropped 4 bases, with 10 bases sitting between them. CDR3 sequence (DNA): TGTGCCTGGAGTGTTCCAGGGAATAATCAGCCCCAGCATTTT. Amino acid sequence: CAWSVPGNNQPQHF.